A selection of T cell receptor beta chains follows, all from one sample in a study of radiotherapy plus CTLA-4 blockade in lung cancer. Repertoires were generated with immunoSEQ multiplex PCR, while TCRdb's copy carries only in-frame clones and drops some. The sample records some 80,000 clones, 78% being singletons. The source material was peripheral blood, sampled from a patient treated with radiotherapy plus ipilimumab. These receptors originate from a human donor with non-small cell lung cancer whose response to radiotherapy plus ipilimumab could not be evaluated. Some clones in this sample may be carry-over from other donors' samples. Both conserved end residues are part of each CDR3. D genes are given only for firm matches. For some rows the clone size is stated as once, few or many, or as a class when expanded; others skip it.

cdr3_nt: TGTGCCAGCAGCGCTCTGGACAGGGGTTACAATGAGCAGTTCTTC
cdr3_aa: CASSALDRGYNEQFF
d_call: TRBD1
j_call: TRBJ2-1
clone_size: -
v_call: TRBV9

cdr3_nt: TGTGCCAGCAGCTCCATGGGACAGGGTGACTTAGAGACCCAGTACTTC
cdr3_aa: CASSSMGQGDLETQYF
d_call: TRBD1
j_call: TRBJ2-5
clone_size: few
v_call: TRBV7-9

cdr3_nt: TGCAGCGTTGCAAGGGACAGTAATGAAAAACTGTTTTTT
cdr3_aa: CSVARDSNEKLFF
d_call: TRBD1
j_call: TRBJ1-4
clone_size: few
v_call: TRBV29-1

cdr3_nt: TGTGCCAGTAGTATACAGGGGGCTTACTACAATGAGCAGTTCTTC
cdr3_aa: CASSIQGAYYNEQFF
d_call: TRBD1
j_call: TRBJ2-1
clone_size: few
v_call: TRBV19

cdr3_nt: TGTGCCAGCAGCTCAGAGGCGGGACGCTTTGGGCTGTTTTTT
cdr3_aa: CASSSEAGRFGLFF
d_call: -
j_call: TRBJ1-4
clone_size: -
v_call: TRBV7-2

cdr3_nt: TGTGCCAGCAGTGAGTCAGCGGGGGATTACAATGAGCAGTTCTTC
cdr3_aa: CASSESAGDYNEQFF
d_call: TRBD2
j_call: TRBJ2-1
clone_size: -
v_call: TRBV6-6

cdr3_nt: TGTGCCAGCAGTTCTCTGACAGGGGTCTATGGCTACACCTTC
cdr3_aa: CASSSLTGVYGYTF
d_call: TRBD1
j_call: TRBJ1-2
clone_size: few
v_call: TRBV6-5

cdr3_nt: TGTGCCAGCAGCTTATCGGGGGGGGGCAGGCTGAACACTGAAGCTTTCTTT
cdr3_aa: CASSLSGGGRLNTEAFF
d_call: -
j_call: TRBJ1-1
clone_size: -
v_call: TRBV11-2

cdr3_nt: TGCAGCGTTGAGGGAAGGACAGGGGATGGCTACACCTTC
cdr3_aa: CSVEGRTGDGYTF
d_call: TRBD1
j_call: TRBJ1-2
clone_size: -
v_call: TRBV29-1

cdr3_nt: TGTGCCAGCAACAAGCGGGGGGCAGGAGAGACCCAGTACTTC
cdr3_aa: CASNKRGAGETQYF
d_call: TRBD2
j_call: TRBJ2-5
clone_size: -
v_call: TRBV2

cdr3_nt: TGCGCCAGCAGCGTCGGGACTAGCGGGGGGGCATCTTACCAAGAGACCCAGTACTTC
cdr3_aa: CASSVGTSGGASYQETQYF
d_call: TRBD2
j_call: TRBJ2-5
clone_size: -
v_call: TRBV5-1

cdr3_nt: TGTGCCAGCAGTTCCCTTTACGAGCAGTACTTC
cdr3_aa: CASSSLYEQYF
d_call: -
j_call: TRBJ2-7
clone_size: -
v_call: TRBV6-5

cdr3_nt: TGTGCCAGCAGCCTAGGCGGGGGGCATGGCGGGGAGCTGTTTTTT
cdr3_aa: CASSLGGGHGGELFF
d_call: TRBD2
j_call: TRBJ2-2
clone_size: once
v_call: TRBV9

cdr3_nt: TGTGCCTGTCGAGGGGGAACGAGCAATCAGCCCCAGCATTTT
cdr3_aa: CACRGGTSNQPQHF
d_call: -
j_call: TRBJ1-5
clone_size: -
v_call: TRBV28

cdr3_nt: TGTGCCAGCAGCGTAGGGACCCCAACAGGGGGCGCGGGTAATTCACCCCTCCACTTT
cdr3_aa: CASSVGTPTGGAGNSPLHF
d_call: TRBD1
j_call: TRBJ1-6
clone_size: -
v_call: TRBV9

cdr3_nt: TGTGCCAGCAGCTTGAATCGGGACAGGGAAGCTTTCTTT
cdr3_aa: CASSLNRDREAFF
d_call: TRBD1
j_call: TRBJ1-1
clone_size: -
v_call: TRBV5-8

cdr3_nt: TGTGCCAGCTCACCGATGGCCCGACAGGGCACCGGGGAGCTGTTTTTT
cdr3_aa: CASSPMARQGTGELFF
d_call: TRBD1
j_call: TRBJ2-2
clone_size: -
v_call: TRBV18

cdr3_nt: TGTGCCAGCAGCTTAGAGAGGGTCTCCGAGCAGTACTTC
cdr3_aa: CASSLERVSEQYF
d_call: -
j_call: TRBJ2-7
clone_size: -
v_call: TRBV7-9

cdr3_nt: TGTGCCAGCAGCCCACATAGCGGGGGGCTGTCCTACGAGCAGTACTTC
cdr3_aa: CASSPHSGGLSYEQYF
d_call: TRBD2
j_call: TRBJ2-7
clone_size: -
v_call: TRBV27

cdr3_nt: TGTGCCAGCAGTGAAGACAGTAACTATGGCTACACCTTC
cdr3_aa: CASSEDSNYGYTF
d_call: -
j_call: TRBJ1-2
clone_size: -
v_call: TRBV6-1

cdr3_nt: TGTGCCAGCAGTGCTACAGGGTTCGACTCACCCCTCCACTTT
cdr3_aa: CASSATGFDSPLHF
d_call: -
j_call: TRBJ1-6
clone_size: -
v_call: TRBV27

cdr3_nt: TGCGCCAGCAGCTTGGCTGGACTTGGACAGGGACCTCGTTCATTTTACGAGCAGTACTTC
cdr3_aa: CASSLAGLGQGPRSFYEQYF
d_call: TRBD1
j_call: TRBJ2-7
clone_size: -
v_call: TRBV5-1

cdr3_nt: TGTGCCAGCATGAGGGGACTAGCGGGGCAGGGGGGTACGCAGTATTTT
cdr3_aa: CASMRGLAGQGGTQYF
d_call: TRBD2
j_call: TRBJ2-3
clone_size: -
v_call: TRBV27

cdr3_nt: TGTGCCATCAGTGACGGTTCGAGCACAGATACGCAGTATTTT
cdr3_aa: CAISDGSSTDTQYF
d_call: -
j_call: TRBJ2-3
clone_size: -
v_call: TRBV10-3

cdr3_nt: TGTGCCAGTAGTATCCCTGGACAACCCGAGAACTATGGCTACACCTTC
cdr3_aa: CASSIPGQPENYGYTF
d_call: -
j_call: TRBJ1-2
clone_size: -
v_call: TRBV19

cdr3_nt: TGTGCCAGCAGCTTAGGCGGGACGGTGAACACCGGGGAGCTGTTTTTT
cdr3_aa: CASSLGGTVNTGELFF
d_call: -
j_call: TRBJ2-2
clone_size: -
v_call: TRBV7-9

cdr3_nt: TGTGCCAGCAGCCGACGTGGGCAGGGTGGACAGCCCCAGCATTTT
cdr3_aa: CASSRRGQGGQPQHF
d_call: -
j_call: TRBJ1-5
clone_size: -
v_call: TRBV2

cdr3_nt: TGTGCCAGCAGCCGTGGGGGGGAACAGTACTTC
cdr3_aa: CASSRGGEQYF
d_call: TRBD2
j_call: TRBJ2-7
clone_size: -
v_call: TRBV11-2

cdr3_nt: TGTGCCAGCAGCTTAGCGGTCGGGGAGACCCAGTACTTC
cdr3_aa: CASSLAVGETQYF
d_call: -
j_call: TRBJ2-5
clone_size: -
v_call: TRBV7-6

cdr3_nt: TGCGCCAGCAGCTGGGGACAGAGCACAGATACGCAGTATTTT
cdr3_aa: CASSWGQSTDTQYF
d_call: TRBD1
j_call: TRBJ2-3
clone_size: -
v_call: TRBV5-1

cdr3_nt: TGTGCCAGCAGCGTCTGGCGGGACAGCGGAACCGGGGAGCTGTTTTTT
cdr3_aa: CASSVWRDSGTGELFF
d_call: -
j_call: TRBJ2-2
clone_size: -
v_call: TRBV9

cdr3_nt: TGTGCCAGCAGCGTAGGGACAACGAGCTCCTACGAGCAGTACTTC
cdr3_aa: CASSVGTTSSYEQYF
d_call: -
j_call: TRBJ2-7
clone_size: -
v_call: TRBV9

cdr3_nt: TGCGCCAGCAGCTGGCAGACAAATACGCAGTATTTT
cdr3_aa: CASSWQTNTQYF
d_call: -
j_call: TRBJ2-3
clone_size: -
v_call: TRBV5-1

cdr3_nt: TGTGCCAGCTCACCACCAAGACAGGGGGTTCGGCAAGAGACCCAGTACTTC
cdr3_aa: CASSPPRQGVRQETQYF
d_call: TRBD1
j_call: TRBJ2-5
clone_size: -
v_call: TRBV18

cdr3_nt: TGTGCCAGCAGCTCTCAACGTAGGAACACTGAAGCTTTCTTT
cdr3_aa: CASSSQRRNTEAFF
d_call: -
j_call: TRBJ1-1
clone_size: -
v_call: TRBV7-9

cdr3_nt: TGCGCCAGCAGCTTTGACAGGCGCTCTGGAAACACCATATATTTT
cdr3_aa: CASSFDRRSGNTIYF
d_call: -
j_call: TRBJ1-3
clone_size: few
v_call: TRBV5-1

cdr3_nt: TGTGCCAGCAGCTCCCTCCGGGGGCAAGAGACCCAGTACTTC
cdr3_aa: CASSSLRGQETQYF
d_call: -
j_call: TRBJ2-5
clone_size: -
v_call: TRBV7-2

cdr3_nt: TGCAGCGTTGATGAGGGGCGGGACGAGCAGTACTTC
cdr3_aa: CSVDEGRDEQYF
d_call: -
j_call: TRBJ2-7
clone_size: once
v_call: TRBV29-1

cdr3_nt: TGTGCAAGTCGCTTAGGGACAACTGGAAACACCATATATTTT
cdr3_aa: CASRLGTTGNTIYF
d_call: -
j_call: TRBJ1-3
clone_size: many
v_call: TRBV12-2

cdr3_nt: TGTGCCAGCAGTTTTGGGGGGATTGTGTCCTACGAGCAGTACTTC
cdr3_aa: CASSFGGIVSYEQYF
d_call: -
j_call: TRBJ2-7
clone_size: -
v_call: TRBV28

cdr3_nt: TGCAGCGTTGAAGACGTAGCGGGGGCAGATACGCAGTATTTT
cdr3_aa: CSVEDVAGADTQYF
d_call: TRBD2
j_call: TRBJ2-3
clone_size: -
v_call: TRBV29-1

cdr3_nt: TGTGCCAGCAGCCTAGGACAGGGCTCCTACGAGCAGTACTTC
cdr3_aa: CASSLGQGSYEQYF
d_call: TRBD1
j_call: TRBJ2-7
clone_size: once
v_call: TRBV2

cdr3_nt: TGTGCCAGCAGCTCCGGGACAGGGTCTGGCGAGCAGTACTTC
cdr3_aa: CASSSGTGSGEQYF
d_call: TRBD1
j_call: TRBJ2-7
clone_size: -
v_call: TRBV11-3

cdr3_nt: TGTGCCAGCAGTTACCAGGGGCCGGACACTGAAGCTTTCTTT
cdr3_aa: CASSYQGPDTEAFF
d_call: -
j_call: TRBJ1-1
clone_size: -
v_call: TRBV6-5

cdr3_nt: TGCAGCGCCGGACAGGGGGCGGGCACTGAAGCTTTCTTT
cdr3_aa: CSAGQGAGTEAFF
d_call: TRBD1
j_call: TRBJ1-1
clone_size: -
v_call: TRBV29-1

cdr3_nt: TGTGCCAGCAGCGTAGGGGGGGGGCAGACCTACAATGAGCAGTTCTTC
cdr3_aa: CASSVGGGQTYNEQFF
d_call: -
j_call: TRBJ2-1
clone_size: few
v_call: TRBV9

cdr3_nt: TGTGCCAGCAGTCGACAGACAGGACCCACCGGGGAGCTGTTTTTT
cdr3_aa: CASSRQTGPTGELFF
d_call: -
j_call: TRBJ2-2
clone_size: -
v_call: TRBV28

cdr3_nt: TGTGCCAGCAGCTTACGGGGGGCAACGAATGGCTACACCTTC
cdr3_aa: CASSLRGATNGYTF
d_call: -
j_call: TRBJ1-2
clone_size: -
v_call: TRBV7-3

cdr3_nt: TGCAGCGTTGCCCCCCTAGGAAACTATGGCTACACCTTC
cdr3_aa: CSVAPLGNYGYTF
d_call: -
j_call: TRBJ1-2
clone_size: few
v_call: TRBV29-1

cdr3_nt: TGTGCCAGCAGCCTCGACAGTAACACTGAAGCTTTCTTT
cdr3_aa: CASSLDSNTEAFF
d_call: -
j_call: TRBJ1-1
clone_size: -
v_call: TRBV28

cdr3_nt: TGCGCCAGCAGCATAGGCCAGGCGAACTATGGCTACACCTTC
cdr3_aa: CASSIGQANYGYTF
d_call: -
j_call: TRBJ1-2
clone_size: -
v_call: TRBV5-1

cdr3_nt: TGTGCCAGCAGTGAGAGCAGAGGCTCCTATAATTCACCCCTCCACTTT
cdr3_aa: CASSESRGSYNSPLHF
d_call: -
j_call: TRBJ1-6
clone_size: -
v_call: TRBV2

cdr3_nt: TGTGCCAGCAGTGTCAACAGGGGGCTCACTGAAGCTTTCTTT
cdr3_aa: CASSVNRGLTEAFF
d_call: TRBD1
j_call: TRBJ1-1
clone_size: -
v_call: TRBV6-5

cdr3_nt: TGCGCCAGCAGCTCAAGGAACTGGGAGGGGTCACCCCTCCACTTT
cdr3_aa: CASSSRNWEGSPLHF
d_call: -
j_call: TRBJ1-6
clone_size: -
v_call: TRBV5-1

cdr3_nt: TGTGCCAGTAGTAGAGGGCGGAATAGCAATCAGCCCCAGCATTTT
cdr3_aa: CASSRGRNSNQPQHF
d_call: -
j_call: TRBJ1-5
clone_size: -
v_call: TRBV19

cdr3_nt: TGTGCCAGCTCACCTTGGTCTAGCGGGGCAGATACGCAGTATTTT
cdr3_aa: CASSPWSSGADTQYF
d_call: TRBD2
j_call: TRBJ2-3
clone_size: -
v_call: TRBV18

cdr3_nt: TGTGCCAGCAGGGACGGGACAGTAACAGATACGCAGTATTTT
cdr3_aa: CASRDGTVTDTQYF
d_call: TRBD1
j_call: TRBJ2-3
clone_size: -
v_call: TRBV6-6

cdr3_nt: TGTGCCAGTAGTCCGACTAGGCCCCCAGATACGCAGTATTTT
cdr3_aa: CASSPTRPPDTQYF
d_call: -
j_call: TRBJ2-3
clone_size: -
v_call: TRBV19

cdr3_nt: TGTGCCAGCAGCCACCTGACCGACAGGACTAGTCCCCTCCACTTT
cdr3_aa: CASSHLTDRTSPLHF
d_call: -
j_call: TRBJ1-6
clone_size: -
v_call: TRBV14